The entry below gives a single TCR beta chain sequence along with its context. Its antigen remains unidentified. The data were obtained in a study of cytomegalovirus exposure and HLA in healthy donors. Across the study: For the approximately 360 genotyped donors, 80% to 90% fell within the Caucasian-associated ancestry cluster.

Losses at the gene ends were 6 bases for V and 1 base for J; bases not matched to a gene: 6. There are 15 residues in the CDR3. The germline CDR1 and CDR2 sequences are SNHLY and FYNNEI. Both 60 Vbeta primers and 13 Jbeta primers went into the PCR. Profiling relied on immunoSEQ multiplex PCR, and the TCRdb table lists in-frame clones only, not all of them. Here the sample spans about 31,000 clones, around 40% being singletons. Study-level findings and limits: The listing of 150 or so TCR beta chains classed them as cytomegalovirus-associated. Segments of the TCR beta V type were, in most cases, productive about 90% or about 30% of the time in an earlier analysis.

Sequencing input: PBMCs. The TCR was taken from a woman between 45 and 60 years old in good health and CMV-seronegative. The chain joins TRBV2 to TRBJ2-3, with 8 nucleotides matching TRBD1. For the CDR3, the DNA is TGTGCCAGCAGGCCAGGGGGCGTTGGCACAGATACGCAGTATTTT. It translates to CASRPGGVGTDTQYF.